The 20 T cell receptor beta chains in this list originate from one sample, sequenced in a study of blood T cell repertoires in COVID-19. TCRdb's table, derived via immunoSEQ multiplex PCR, lists solely in-frame clones and lacks some. The sample carries approximately 190,000 clones, about nine tenths recorded once. The sample consisted of peripheral blood. The receptors shown here come from a man aged 45-65 years with acute or convalescent COVID-19.

This clone was counted once. The V and J genes are TRBV2 and TRBJ2-3, with D tentatively TRBD2 (5 bases). Germline CDR1 and CDR2: SNHLY and FYNNEI. This CDR3 contains 14 residues. With 6 bases removed from V and 0 bases from J, the gap between germline ends came to 10 bases. In DNA form, the CDR3 reads TGTGCCAGCAGGGAGGAGGTTAGCACAGATACGCAGTATTTT. This encodes CASREEVSTDTQYF. The entire variable domain, with the rest obtained from reference TRBV2 and TRBJ2-3, is as follows: EPEVTQTPSHQVTQMGQEVILRCVPISNHLYFYWYRQILGQKVEFLVSFYNNEISEKSEIFDDQFSVERPDGSNFTLKIRSTKLEDSAMYFCASREEVSTDTQYFGPGTRLTVL.

The chain joins TRBV30 to TRBJ2-3, with 9 bases lining up with TRBD2. This CDR3 is 16 amino acids long. The germline V gene encodes CDR1 GTSNPN and CDR2 SVGIG (reference sequence). J lost 2 bases, V lost 1 base, and 7 bases had no gene match. The CDR3 bases are TGTGCCTGGAGTGAGGGACTAGCAGAAGTCACAGATACGCAGTATTTT. It yields the protein CAWSEGLAEVTDTQYF.

The sample holds one count of this clone. The chain joins TRBV11-3 to TRBJ2-1; 9 nucleotides align to TRBD1. Trimming at V came to 6 bases and at J to 6 bases, leaving 3 bases not matched to a gene. This CDR3 is built from 13 residues. Germline CDR1 SGHNT, CDR2 YENEEA. The CDR3 bases are TGTGCCAGCAGGGGACAGGGTAGCAATGAGCAGTTCTTC. Its protein product is CASRGQGSNEQFF.

This chain joins TRBV7-9 and TRBJ2-1; 11 bases line up with TRBD2. Trimming cost V 1 base and J 6 bases; bases outside gene matches: 5. CDR1 and CDR2 from the germline V gene are SEHNR and FQNEAQ (reference sequence). The CDR3 has 16 amino acids. CDR3 region: CASSLDSGGAVNEQFF. CDR3 nucleotide sequence: TGTGCCAGCAGCTTAGATAGCGGGGGGGCAGTCAATGAGCAGTTCTTC.

This sequence joins TRBV15 and TRBJ2-4; TRBD2 might be the D (5 bases). Per germline, CDR1 LNHNV and CDR2 YYDKDF (reference sequence). Trimming took off 1 base at V and 4 bases at J, with 14 bases between the two ends. The length of the CDR3 is 16 residues. CDR3 in DNA: TGTGCCACCAGCAGAGCAAGAGGGTCGGTAAAAAACATTCAGTACTTC. Amino acid sequence: CATSRARGSVKNIQYF.

The V gene is TRBV3-1 (or the pseudogene TRBV3-2), the J gene TRBJ2-7; TRBD2 is a possible D gene (6 bases). The V end lost 4 bases, the J end lost 3 bases, and 10 bases lay between the germline ends. The CDR3 covers 13 residues. The V gene's germline CDR1 is LGHDT and CDR2 YNNKEL (reference sequence). CDR3 loop: CASSRGGIYEQYF. The CDR3 coding sequence is TGTGCCAGCAGCCGCGGAGGGATCTACGAGCAGTACTTC.

The chain has TRBV30 and TRBJ1-2; a possible D gene is TRBD1 (6 bases). Germline V lookup: CDR1 GTSNPN, CDR2 SVGIG (reference sequence). This CDR3 is built from 14 residues. V lost 3 bases and J lost 7, with 18 bases in between. The CDR3 here is CAWRGLWGLGGYTF. The CDR3, as DNA: TGTGCCTGGAGGGGCTTATGGGGGCTAGGTGGCTACACCTTC.

This sequence joins TRBV19 and TRBJ2-3; 9 bases line up with TRBD2. Germline loops: CDR1 LNHDA, CDR2 SQIVND (reference sequence). V lost 5 bases to trimming and J lost 4 bases; unmatched junction nucleotides: 10. The CDR3 loop spans 16 amino acids. The CDR3 coding sequence is TGTGCCAGTAGTTCCCGGCGGGGGGGCCTAGCAGATACGCAGTATTTT. Amino acids: CASSSRRGGLADTQYF.

V is TRBV6-5 and J is TRBJ2-7; the match to TRBD1 covers 9 bases. The germline gives CDR1 MNHEY, CDR2 SVGAGI. The CDR3 runs to 14 residues. V dropped 6 bases and J dropped 2; count of bases not matched to a gene: 5. The CDR3 DNA reads TGTGCCAGCAGACGGGACAGGGTCACCTACGAGCAGTACTTC. It yields the protein CASRRDRVTYEQYF.

The rearrangement links TRBV5-6 to TRBJ1-1; a weak D match, TRBD1 (5 bases). Germline V lookup: CDR1 SGHDT, CDR2 YYEEEE. V was clipped by 4 bases and J by 0 bases, with 16 bases between them. The CDR3 totals 16 residues. CDR3 residues: CASSQDRGEVNTEAFF. The CDR3 DNA is TGTGCCAGCAGCCAGGATCGGGGGGAGGTGAACACTGAAGCTTTCTTT.

This clone was picked up one time. The genes are TRBV19 and TRBJ1-1, with D possibly matching TRBD1 (5 bases). Looked up from germline, CDR1 is LNHDA and CDR2 is SQIVND (reference sequence). The length of the CDR3 is 15 residues. The V and J ends lost 1 base and 4 bases respectively, with 13 bases between them. As DNA, the CDR3 is TGTGCCAGTAGTATAGTTGGCAGGGTGTCCACTGAAGCTTTCTTT. It translates to CASSIVGRVSTEAFF.

The chain employs TRBV27 and TRBJ2-7, with 9 bases lining up with TRBD1. The germline gives CDR1 MNHEY, CDR2 SMNVEV (reference sequence). The trim removed 6 bases at V and 5 bases at J, leaving 8 bases unmatched. This CDR3 has 14 amino acids. Written as DNA, the CDR3 is TGTGCCAGCAGCCGAACAGGGGGCATCGACGAGCAGTACTTC. As protein: CASSRTGGIDEQYF.

In this sample, this clone turned up once. The CDR3, as DNA: TGTGCCAGCAGCGTCCTCGGACAGGGATCTCAGCCCCAGCATTTT. Translating it yields CASSVLGQGSQPQHF. The chain carries TRBV2 and TRBJ1-5; 8 bases agree with TRBD1. V shed 6 bases and J 6 bases; nucleotides not matched to a gene: 10. Germline-derived CDR1 and CDR2 are SNHLY and FYNNEI. The CDR3 runs 15 residues.

The rearrangement links TRBV27 to TRBJ1-6; 9 nucleotides line up with TRBD1. V shed 0 bases and J 14 bases; nucleotides not matched to a gene: 11. The CDR3 covers 16 residues. CDR1 is MNHEY, CDR2 SMNVEV, per germline (reference sequence). The CDR3 here is CASSLSIGTGRRALHF. DNA for the CDR3: TGTGCCAGCAGTTTATCAATCGGGACAGGGCGACGTGCCCTCCACTTT.

Only one count was recorded for this clone. V gene TRBV7-2 combines with J gene TRBJ1-5; D unresolved. CDR1 is SGHTA, CDR2 FQGNSA, per germline. This CDR3 is built from 14 residues. V was clipped by 1 base and J by 9 bases, with 13 bases between them. The CDR3 nucleotides read TGTGCCAGCAGCTTAGGTATGGGCTCATGGCCCCAGCATTTT. Amino acid sequence: CASSLGMGSWPQHF.

The chain is built from TRBV18 and TRBJ2-1; D not certain. Germline loops: CDR1 KGHSH, CDR2 LQKENI. Trimming took 3 bases from V and 7 from J, leaving 10 bases between them. The CDR3 runs to 13 residues. CDR3 loop: CASSPFEQNEQFF. The CDR3 bases are TGTGCCAGCTCACCTTTCGAACAAAATGAGCAGTTCTTC.

This rearrangement joins TRBV6-4 to TRBJ1-2; 7 positions match TRBD1. The CDR3 consists of 14 residues. Germline CDR1 reads MRHNA; CDR2 reads SNTAGT. V lost 4 bases to trimming and J lost 7 bases; unmatched junction nucleotides: 9. The CDR3 protein is CASSATPGGSGYTF. CDR3 sequence (DNA): TGTGCCAGCAGTGCCACTCCAGGGGGTTCTGGCTACACCTTC.

The chain carries TRBV6-2 or TRBV6-3 and TRBJ2-5; a weak D match, TRBD2 (7 bases). Trimming left V 4 bases short and J 5 bases short, with 14 bases between. CDR3 length: 14 amino acids. Germline CDR1 is MNHEY and CDR2 is SVGEGT. For the CDR3, the DNA is TGTGCCAGCAGTTTGGGCGGGGGCCGCGAGACCCAGTACTTC. It codes for CASSLGGGRETQYF.

The chain recombines TRBV12-5 with TRBJ2-1; tentatively, D is TRBD1 (5 bases). The germline V gene has CDR1 LGHNT and CDR2 FRNRAP. This CDR3 has 16 residues. V gave up 2 bases and J gave up 2 bases, with 13 bases separating them. The CDR3 protein is CASGLSGKAPYNEQFF. CDR3 sequence (DNA): TGTGCTAGTGGTTTGTCAGGGAAGGCTCCCTACAATGAGCAGTTCTTC.

CDR3 residues: CAITKGAGPYNEQFF. The CDR3 DNA follows: TGTGCCATCACCAAGGGAGCGGGCCCTTACAATGAGCAGTTCTTC. The V gene is TRBV28, the J gene TRBJ2-1; TRBD2 might be the D (6 bases). Trimming removed 10 bases from V and 4 bases from J, with 20 bases in between. CDR3 length: 15 amino acids. Germline values: CDR1 MDHEN, CDR2 SYDVKM.